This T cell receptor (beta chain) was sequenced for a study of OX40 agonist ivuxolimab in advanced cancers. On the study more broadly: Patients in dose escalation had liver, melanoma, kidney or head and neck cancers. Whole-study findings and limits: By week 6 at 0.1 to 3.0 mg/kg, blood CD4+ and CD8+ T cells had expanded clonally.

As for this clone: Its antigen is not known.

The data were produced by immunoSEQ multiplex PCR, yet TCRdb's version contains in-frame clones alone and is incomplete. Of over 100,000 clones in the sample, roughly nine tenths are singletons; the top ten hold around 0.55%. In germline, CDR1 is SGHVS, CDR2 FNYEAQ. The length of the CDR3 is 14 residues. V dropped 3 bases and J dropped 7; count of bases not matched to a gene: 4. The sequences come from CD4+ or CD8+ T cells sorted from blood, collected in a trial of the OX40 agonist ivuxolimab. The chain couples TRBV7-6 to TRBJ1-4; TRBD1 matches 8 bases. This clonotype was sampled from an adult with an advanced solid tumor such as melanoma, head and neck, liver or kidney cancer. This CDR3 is CASSFGQGLEKLFF. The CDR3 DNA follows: TGTGCCAGCAGCTTCGGACAGGGCCTTGAAAAACTGTTTTTT. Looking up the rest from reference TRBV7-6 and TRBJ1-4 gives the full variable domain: GAGVSQSPRYKVTKRGQDVALRCDPISGHVSLYWYRQALGQGPEFLTYFNYEAQQDKSGLPNDRFSAERPEGSISTLTIQRTEQRDSAMYRCASSFGQGLEKLFFGSGTQLSVL.